The source of this TCR beta chain is a study of a mutant IDH1 vaccine in newly diagnosed glioma. Study outcomes and limitations: Immune responses arising from the vaccine appeared in more than 80% of patients. Pseudoprogression seemed unrelated to changes in top peripheral T cell clonotypes.

The CDR3 spans 13 residues. CDR1 SGHTA and CDR2 FQGNSA come from the germline V gene. With V trimmed by 5 bases and J by 12 bases, 10 bases remained unmatched. Time point described: week 23, last vaccination. One vaccine dose held 300 ug of mutant IDH1 20-mer peptide and came with topical imiquimod. Every donor had a new WHO grade 3 or 4 astrocytoma that was IDH1-mutant, with loss of nuclear ATRX. Clones were read by immunoSEQ multiplex PCR, and TCRdb kept only the in-frame ones, dropping some. This repertoire shows approximately 50,000 clones, 75% to 90% found once; its top ten account for approximately 1.4%. In regard to this clone: The antigen is unknown.

This receptor was taken from a man in his forties with glioma. The sequences come from PBMCs, collected from a glioma patient whose treatment included an IDH1 peptide vaccine. This rearrangement joins TRBV7-2 to TRBJ2-1; 7 bases line up with TRBD2. CDR3 bases: TGTGCCAGCAGCGGAAGCGGGGACCCCACGCAGTTCTTC. It translates to CASSGSGDPTQFF.